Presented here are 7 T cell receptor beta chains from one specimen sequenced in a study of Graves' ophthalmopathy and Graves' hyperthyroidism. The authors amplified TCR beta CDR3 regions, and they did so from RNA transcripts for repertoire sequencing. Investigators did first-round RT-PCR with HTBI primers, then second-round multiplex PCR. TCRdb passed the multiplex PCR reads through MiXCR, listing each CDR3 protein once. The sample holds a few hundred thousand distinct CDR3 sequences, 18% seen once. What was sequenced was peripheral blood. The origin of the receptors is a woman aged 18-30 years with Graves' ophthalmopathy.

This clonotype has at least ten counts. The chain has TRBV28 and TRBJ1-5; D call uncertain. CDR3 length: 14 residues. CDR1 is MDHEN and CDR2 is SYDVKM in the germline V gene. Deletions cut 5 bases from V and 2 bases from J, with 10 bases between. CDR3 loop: CASSTHSGNQPQHF. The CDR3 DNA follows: TGTGCCAGCAGTACACACTCGGGCAATCAGCCCCAGCATTTT.

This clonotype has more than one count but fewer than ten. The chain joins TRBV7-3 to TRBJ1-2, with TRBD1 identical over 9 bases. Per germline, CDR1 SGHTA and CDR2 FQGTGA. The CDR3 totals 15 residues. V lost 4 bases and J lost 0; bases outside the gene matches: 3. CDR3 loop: CASSSGTGPNYGYTF. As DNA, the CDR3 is TGTGCCAGCAGCTCCGGGACAGGGCCTAACTATGGCTACACCTTC.

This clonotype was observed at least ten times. The CDR3 nucleotides read TGTGCCAGCAGCCAGGGGACAGGGTACGGTGGCTACACCTTC. This translates into CASSQGTGYGGYTF. J is TRBJ1-2 and V is TRBV7-2; 9 nucleotides line up with TRBD1. This CDR3 has 14 residues. V gave up 5 bases and J gave up 7 bases; unmatched junction bases: 8. The germline gives CDR1 SGHTA, CDR2 FQGNSA.

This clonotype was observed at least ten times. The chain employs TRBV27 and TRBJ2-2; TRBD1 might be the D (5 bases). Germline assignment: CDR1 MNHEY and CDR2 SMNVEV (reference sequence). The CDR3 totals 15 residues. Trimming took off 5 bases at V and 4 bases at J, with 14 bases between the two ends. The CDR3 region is CASSEIRVVTGELFF. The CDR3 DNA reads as TGTGCCAGCAGTGAGATCAGGGTGGTCACCGGGGAGCTGTTTTTT.

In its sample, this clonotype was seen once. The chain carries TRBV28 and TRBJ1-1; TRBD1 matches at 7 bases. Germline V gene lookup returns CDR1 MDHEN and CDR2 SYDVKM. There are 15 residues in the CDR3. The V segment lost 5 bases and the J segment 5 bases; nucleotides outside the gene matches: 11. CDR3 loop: CASSPRSRGRTEAFF. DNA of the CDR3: TGTGCCAGCAGTCCCAGGTCCAGGGGGAGAACTGAAGCTTTCTTT.

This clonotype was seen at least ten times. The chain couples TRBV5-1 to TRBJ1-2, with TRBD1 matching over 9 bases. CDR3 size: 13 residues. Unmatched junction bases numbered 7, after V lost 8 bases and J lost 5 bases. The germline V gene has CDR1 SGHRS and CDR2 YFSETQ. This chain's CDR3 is CASRDREFYGYTF. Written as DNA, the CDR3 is TGCGCCAGTAGGGACAGGGAATTTTATGGCTACACCTTC.

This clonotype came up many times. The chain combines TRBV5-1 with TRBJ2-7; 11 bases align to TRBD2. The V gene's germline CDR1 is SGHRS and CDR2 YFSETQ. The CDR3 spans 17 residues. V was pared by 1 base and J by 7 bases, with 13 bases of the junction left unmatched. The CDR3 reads CASSLTTSGSYRREQYF. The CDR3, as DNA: TGCGCCAGCAGCTTGACTACTAGCGGGAGTTATCGGCGGGAGCAGTACTTC. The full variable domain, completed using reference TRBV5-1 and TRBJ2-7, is KAGVTQTPRYLIKTRGQQVTLSCSPISGHRSVSWYQQTPGQGLQFLFEYFSETQRNKGNFPGRFSGRQFSNSRSEMNVSTLELGDSALYLCASSLTTSGSYRREQYFGPGTRLTVT.